This T cell receptor (beta chain) was captured in a study of cytomegalovirus exposure and HLA in healthy donors. At the level of the study: The study placed over 65% of its 350 to 450 genotyped donors in the Caucasian-associated ancestry cluster.

Study-wide results and limits: Rarity marked most TCR sequences, yet some public TCRs occurred in many donors.

The V and J ends lost 3 bases and 1 base, in that order; junction bases with no gene match: 4. Germline lookup yields CDR1 MRHNA and CDR2 SNTAGT. CDR3 length equals 16 residues. This clone was recorded a few times. Its target is unknown. 13 Jbeta primers and 60 Vbeta primers were used for the PCR. Clones were read by immunoSEQ multiplex PCR, and TCRdb kept only the in-frame ones, dropping some. The sample lists fewer than 200,000 clones, more than 65% occurring once. Sequencing input: PBMCs. This chain connects TRBV6-4 to TRBJ2-3, with TRBD2 identical over 10 bases. This receptor was obtained from a male donor in good health and CMV-seronegative. The CDR3 sequence is CASSEGLAGGTDTQYF. CDR3 nucleotide sequence: TGTGCCAGCAGTGAGGGGCTAGCGGGGGGCACAGATACGCAGTATTTT.